The T cell receptor (beta chain) under discussion was sequenced for a study of blood T cells in healthy people across ages. Overall study findings and caveats: Naive and antigen-experienced cells were not separated, limiting conclusive comparison.

Primers used in a second PCR of about 6 to 12 cycles were a sample-barcoded 5' primer and a J-beta primer mix. TCRdb fed the 5' RACE reads into MiXCR, producing one record per CDR3 protein. The data contain about 640,000 distinct CDR3 sequences, approximately 59% of them singletons. The CDR3 has 15 amino acids. V was clipped by 5 bases and J by 0 bases, with 12 bases between them. Of note for this clonotype: The antigen is undetermined.

The chain has TRBV12-3 or TRBV12-4 and TRBJ2-3; D is ambiguous. The sample was blood. The clonotype was recovered from a man aged 60 to 69 in good health. CDR3 in amino acids: CASSAERLSTDTQYF. As DNA, the CDR3 is TGTGCCAGCAGTGCGGAGAGGCTCAGCACAGATACGCAGTATTTT.